The next 27 T cell receptor beta chains were all read from a single sample in a study of cytomegalovirus exposure and HLA in healthy donors. A multiplex PCR was run with 60 Vbeta primers and 13 Jbeta primers. The protocol was immunoSEQ multiplex PCR, while the TCRdb copy is restricted to in-frame clones and leaves out a portion. The sample lists more than 100,000 clones; around 83% were seen once. Sequenced material: PBMCs. All receptors derive from a woman in her forties or fifties in good health and CMV-seropositive.

This clone was observed once. The chain is built from TRBV21-1 and TRBJ2-1; the D call of TRBD2 is as the table states it, not checked on the DNA. TRBV21-1 has pseudogene status. The CDR3 covers 18 residues. CDR3 amino acids: CASSKPSRTSGRRYEQFF. The CDR3 DNA reads TGTGCCAGCAGCAAACCCTCACGTACTAGCGGGAGAAGGTATGAGCAGTTCTTC.

This rearrangement joins TRBV6-4 to TRBJ2-3; D not resolved. CDR1 is MRHNA and CDR2 is SNTAGT in the germline V gene. Trimming took 3 bases from V and 2 from J, leaving 6 bases between them. This CDR3 has 13 amino acids. CDR3 DNA: TGTGCCAGCAGTGAACAGACCACAGATACGCAGTATTTT. Translation: CASSEQTTDTQYF.

The V gene is TRBV11-3, the J gene TRBJ2-1; D call uncertain. V shed 2 bases and J shed 7 bases, with 9 bases lying between them. The germline gives CDR1 SGHNT, CDR2 YENEEA. This CDR3 has 13 residues. The CDR3 loop reads CASSLFRWNEQFF. Here the CDR3 DNA reads TGTGCCAGCAGCTTATTTCGGTGGAATGAGCAGTTCTTC.

The rearrangement links TRBV30 to TRBJ2-1, with TRBD2 identical over 12 bases. Germline CDR1 is GTSNPN and CDR2 is SVGIG (reference sequence). The CDR3 loop spans 17 amino acids. V gave up 1 base and J gave up 7 bases; unmatched junction bases: 11. The CDR3, as DNA: TGTGCCTGGAGTGGCCTAGCGGGAGGGCCCTCTCTAAATGAGCAGTTCTTC. This gives the protein CAWSGLAGGPSLNEQFF.

The chain carries TRBV5-5 and TRBJ1-2; 10 nucleotides line up with TRBD1. V was pared by 4 bases and J by 4 bases, with 7 bases of the junction left unmatched. From germline, CDR1 is SGHKS and CDR2 YYEKEE (reference sequence). There are 15 residues in the CDR3. Written as DNA, the CDR3 is TGTGCCAGCAGCCTGAGGACAGGGGGGGTCTATGGCTACACCTTC. Protein: CASSLRTGGVYGYTF.

This CDR3 reads CASSQTSGGSVEQFF. The CDR3 DNA is TGTGCCAGCTCACAGACTAGCGGGGGTAGCGTTGAGCAGTTCTTC. This chain connects TRBV18 to TRBJ2-1; 12 bases map to TRBD2. V was clipped by 4 bases and J by 9 bases; unmatched bases: 7. The CDR3 is made up of 15 amino acids. Germline lookup yields CDR1 KGHSH and CDR2 LQKENI.

V and J are TRBV15 and TRBJ1-4; TRBD1 aligns across 12 bases. This CDR3 is built from 13 residues. The junction had 6 bases not matched to a gene; V was cut back by 11 bases and J by 8 bases. Germline CDR1 LNHNV, CDR2 YYDKDF (reference sequence). This CDR3 reads CAAGQGAREKLFF. The DNA of the CDR3 is TGTGCCGCGGGACAGGGGGCACGGGAAAAACTGTTTTTT.

The chain uses TRBV7-9 and TRBJ1-1; TRBD1 might be the D (6 bases). The CDR3 length is 14 residues. The germline CDR1 and CDR2 sequences are SEHNR and FQNEAQ (reference sequence). Trimming shortened V by 0 bases and J by 3 bases, and 8 bases separated the two germline ends. The chain's CDR3 is CASSLAGADTEAFF. The CDR3, as DNA: TGTGCCAGCAGCTTAGCGGGGGCCGACACTGAAGCTTTCTTT.

The chain is built from TRBV10-2 and TRBJ2-1; TRBD2 aligns across 8 bases. The CDR3 totals 15 residues. Germline V gives CDR1 WSHSY, CDR2 SAAADI. V lost 6 bases and J lost 4; bases outside the gene matches: 8. The DNA of the CDR3 is TGCGCCAGCAGGTTAGCGGGGAGGGGTTACAATGAGCAGTTCTTC. Amino acids: CASRLAGRGYNEQFF.

This clone was seen more than once but under ten times. This chain links TRBV10-1 with TRBJ2-7; 12 nucleotides agree with TRBD1. V trimming: 10 bases; J trimming: 5 bases; junction bases outside the gene matches: 6. CDR1 and CDR2 (germline): WNHNN, SYGVQD (reference sequence). The CDR3 is made up of 13 amino acids. The CDR3 DNA is TGCGCCACCCTAGGGACAGGGGGCCACGAGCAGTACTTC. Its translation: CATLGTGGHEQYF.

The chain combines TRBV6-5 with TRBJ1-5; D is perhaps TRBD1 (5 bases). V was cut by 6 bases and J by 0 bases, with 9 bases left in between. The germline CDR1 and CDR2 sequences are MNHEY and SVGAGI. The CDR3 runs 14 residues. CDR3 nucleotides: TGTGCCAGCAGGCTCAGGGATAGCAATCAGCCCCAGCATTTT. Translating gives CASRLRDSNQPQHF.

The table lists this clone with a few counts. This chain uses TRBV5-1 with TRBJ2-3, with TRBD2 matching 11 bases. Per germline, CDR1 SGHRS and CDR2 YFSETQ. This CDR3 contains 16 residues. Unmatched junction bases numbered 12, after V lost 5 bases and J lost 7 bases. CDR3 sequence: CASRWDPSGRWNTQYF. The CDR3 region has the DNA TGCGCCAGCAGGTGGGACCCTAGCGGGAGGTGGAATACGCAGTATTTT.

The chain has TRBV7-8 and TRBJ1-5, with D uncertain. V was trimmed by 5 bases and J by 2 bases, leaving 10 bases between them. Germline values: CDR1 SGHVS, CDR2 FQNEAQ. CDR3 length equals 14 residues. Here the CDR3 DNA reads TGTGCCAGCAGCCCCTTGGCCGGCAATCAGCCCCAGCATTTT. It is translated as CASSPLAGNQPQHF.

The CDR3 bases are TGTGCCAGCACAGGGGGCGGTTACGAGCAGTACTTC. This codes for CASTGGGYEQYF. V usage is TRBV13 and J usage is TRBJ2-7; TRBD1 aligns across 8 bases. This CDR3 region has 12 residues. Germline loops: CDR1 PRHDT, CDR2 FYEKMQ (reference sequence). V dropped 7 bases and J dropped 4; count of bases not matched to a gene: 3.

The chain carries TRBV7-6 and TRBJ1-1; 9 positions match TRBD1. The V and J ends lost 5 bases and 5 bases, in that order; junction bases with no gene match: 9. The CDR3 has 15 amino acids. From germline, CDR1 is SGHVS and CDR2 FNYEAQ. The CDR3 nucleotides are TGTGCCAGCAGCCCCTACAGGGGGCATGGAACTGAAGCTTTCTTT. It yields the protein CASSPYRGHGTEAFF.

The chain has TRBV7-3 and TRBJ2-7; 11 nucleotides agree with TRBD2. The CDR3 runs 15 residues. Trimming removed 5 bases from V and 2 bases from J; junction bases left unmatched: 5. The germline gives CDR1 SGHTA, CDR2 FQGTGA. CDR3 sequence: CASSRSSGGPYEQYF. CDR3 coding DNA: TGTGCCAGCAGCCGATCTAGCGGGGGGCCCTACGAGCAGTACTTC.

This chain uses TRBV5-5 with TRBJ2-1, with TRBD2 identical over 11 bases. This CDR3 has 17 amino acids. CDR1 and CDR2 from the germline V gene are SGHKS and YYEKEE (reference sequence). J was trimmed by 0 bases and V by 4 bases; bases with no gene match: 6. CDR3 protein: CASSRSGRGISYNEQFF. For the CDR3, the DNA is TGTGCCAGCAGCCGTAGCGGGAGGGGGATCTCCTACAATGAGCAGTTCTTC. The variable domain in full, with the rest retrieved from reference TRBV5-5 and TRBJ2-1, is DAGVTQSPTHLIKTRGQQVTLRCSPISGHKSVSWYQQVLGQGPQFIFQYYEKEERGRGNFPDRFSARQFPNYSSELNVNALLLGDSALYLCASSRSGRGISYNEQFFGPGTRLTVL.

This chain uses TRBV27 with TRBJ2-7; a weak D match, TRBD1 (6 bases). Trimming shortened V by 4 bases and J by 3 bases, and 16 bases separated the two germline ends. From germline, CDR1 is MNHEY and CDR2 SMNVEV (reference sequence). The CDR3 contains 15 residues. The CDR3 DNA reads TGTGCCAGCAGTTCTCCCGGGACACTAAGCTACGAGCAGTACTTC. Its translation is CASSSPGTLSYEQYF.

V gene TRBV27 combines with J gene TRBJ2-6; D is uncertain. V lost 4 bases to trimming and J lost 4 bases, with 8 bases between them. The CDR3 is 14 residues long. Germline-derived CDR1 and CDR2 are MNHEY and SMNVEV (reference sequence). CDR3 in amino acids: CASSSTRGANVLTF. DNA for the CDR3: TGTGCCAGCAGTTCCACGAGGGGGGCCAACGTCCTGACTTTC.

The sample holds one count of this clone. The chain combines TRBV12-2 with TRBJ1-4; the table's D call, TRBD1, was not checked against the DNA. TRBV12-2 is marked as a pseudogene. The CDR3 sequence is 16 residues long. The CDR3 loop is CASRFLPRGSNEKLFF. CDR3 DNA: TGTGCAAGTCGCTTCCTTCCCAGGGGGTCTAATGAAAAACTGTTTTTT.

The gene calls are TRBV2 and TRBJ2-4; possibly TRBD1 for D (5 bases). V lost 1 base, J lost 9 bases, and 19 bases lay in between. The germline CDR1 and CDR2 sequences are SNHLY and FYNNEI. This CDR3 has 16 amino acids. Written as DNA, the CDR3 is TGTGCCAGCAGTGAAGGGGGTGCAGGGTGGTACGGCATTCAGTACTTC. Translation gives CASSEGGAGWYGIQYF.

This clone was observed a single time. The rearrangement uses TRBV10-2 and TRBJ1-1; tentative D call: TRBD1 (5 bases). This CDR3 contains 13 residues. V lost 6 bases, J lost 1 base, and 9 bases lay in between. Germline V lookup: CDR1 WSHSY, CDR2 SAAADI. The CDR3 is CASRTAGNTEAFF. The CDR3 DNA is TGCGCCAGCAGGACAGCGGGGAACACTGAAGCTTTCTTT.

The CDR3: CASSYYGRTGETQYF. The CDR3 DNA is TGTGCCAGCAGTTATTACGGGAGAACGGGAGAGACCCAGTACTTC. The V and J genes are TRBV7-6 and TRBJ2-5, with D perhaps matching TRBD2 (6 bases). V dropped 6 bases and J dropped 4 bases, with 18 bases sitting between them. Germline assignment: CDR1 SGHVS and CDR2 FNYEAQ. The length of the CDR3 is 15 residues.

V is TRBV21-1 and J is TRBJ2-1; the D call of TRBD2 is as the table states it, not checked on the DNA. TRBV21-1 is assigned pseudogene status. The CDR3 is made up of 15 amino acids. For the CDR3, the DNA is TGTGCCAGCAAGAAGCGGGAGGTTCTCTACAATGAGCAGTTCTTC. It translates to CASKKREVLYNEQFF.

This clone was counted between two and nine times. The chain employs TRBV2 and TRBJ2-2; TRBD1 might be the D (6 bases). The V gene's germline CDR1 is SNHLY and CDR2 FYNNEI. The CDR3 consists of 13 residues. V lost 6 bases and J lost 6, with 11 bases in between. The CDR3: CASRPGVSGELFF. CDR3 bases: TGTGCCAGCAGACCAGGGGTGTCCGGGGAGCTGTTTTTT.

The chain recombines TRBV30 with TRBJ1-5, with 7 bases identical to TRBD1. The ends lost 3 bases at V and 6 bases at J; junction bases unmatched: 11. Germline V lookup: CDR1 GTSNPN, CDR2 SVGIG (reference sequence). This CDR3 contains 15 residues. The DNA for the CDR3 is TGTGCCTGGAGCCCAAAAAGGACAGGCACTCAGCCCCAGCATTTT. Protein sequence: CAWSPKRTGTQPQHF.

The rearrangement links TRBV7-9 to TRBJ2-6; D perhaps matches TRBD2 (6 bases). This CDR3 spans 17 amino acids. The V end was cut by 1 base, the J end by 1 base, with 11 bases between. Looked up from germline, CDR1 is SEHNR and CDR2 is FQNEAQ (reference sequence). CDR3 nucleotide sequence: TGTGCCAGCAGCTTAGGAGAGGGGAGGTCTGGGGCCAACGTCCTGACTTTC. Protein sequence: CASSLGEGRSGANVLTF.